The sequence of this T cell receptor beta chain was determined in a study of blood T cell repertoires in COVID-19. Study overall: Researchers got acute and convalescent COVID-19 samples from the United States, Italy and Spain. The cDNA or gDNA used as material had been derived from T cells, B-cell-depleted T cells, or PBMCs.

V dropped 2 bases and J dropped 3; count of bases not matched to a gene: 6. The CDR3 length is 15 residues. The germline V gene encodes CDR1 MNHEY and CDR2 SMNVEV (reference sequence). Original analysis: Estimation of nucleated cell counts relied on the amplification of reference gene primers. The protocol was immunoSEQ multiplex PCR, while the TCRdb copy is restricted to in-frame clones and leaves out a portion. V, J and clone size are taken as reported in that table, and D and trimming were inferred from the DNA itself. The table shows 250,000 to 350,000 clones, with 75% to 90% occurring only once.

The chain is built from TRBV27 and TRBJ2-7, with 8 positions matching TRBD1. The sequencing sample was made of peripheral blood. This receptor was taken from a woman in her forties who had recovered from COVID-19. This CDR3 is CASSLLTGADYEQYF. For the CDR3, the DNA is TGTGCCAGCAGTTTACTGACAGGGGCCGACTACGAGCAGTACTTC.